Presented here are 13 T cell receptor beta chains from one specimen sequenced in a study of T-cell reconstitution after alpha-beta-depleted transplantation in children. Construction of the TCRbeta library involved unique molecular identifiers. From the PCR reads, TCRdb called clonotypes with MiXCR, one entry per CDR3 protein. The profile covers approximately 210,000 distinct CDR3 sequences, with just over 14% appearing a single time and roughly 13% taken by the ten largest. The source material was PBMCs from the stem cell graft donor, sampled from the stem cell graft. These receptors were obtained from a human donor who donated a stem cell graft to a child with acute lymphoblastic leukemia.

This clonotype came up a few times. The CDR3 region has the DNA TGTGCCAGCAGGTATAGCGGGAGTTCTGGAGATACGCAGTATTTT. It encodes CASRYSGSSGDTQYF. The V call is TRBV6-5, the J call TRBJ2-3; 9 nucleotides align to TRBD2. The CDR3 is 15 amino acids. V shed 6 bases and J 5 bases; nucleotides not matched to a gene: 9. Germline CDR1 is MNHEY and CDR2 is SVGAGI.

The rearrangement uses TRBV20-1 and TRBJ2-4; 15 bases fit TRBD2. Germline CDR1 DFQATT, CDR2 SNEGSKA (reference sequence). V shed 5 bases and J 1 base; nucleotides not matched to a gene: 3. The CDR3 is 16 amino acids. CDR3 residues: CSASGLAGGAKNIQYF. CDR3 bases: TGCAGTGCTTCGGGACTAGCGGGAGGTGCCAAAAACATTCAGTACTTC.

This clonotype has ten or more counts. This chain connects TRBV5-1 to TRBJ2-7; 8 bases align to TRBD2. The V gene end was trimmed by 1 base and the J gene end by 4 bases; junction bases not matched to a gene: 7. The CDR3 runs to 15 residues. The germline V gene has CDR1 SGHRS and CDR2 YFSETQ. In nucleotides, the CDR3 is TGCGCCAGCAGCTTGTATCGGGGGGGGCAGTACGAGCAGTACTTC. This encodes CASSLYRGGQYEQYF.

At least ten counts were recorded for this clonotype. The DNA of the CDR3 is TGTGCCAGCAGCTTCAGCACCCTGAGCTCCTACAATGAGCAGTTCTTC. Translation gives CASSFSTLSSYNEQFF. V and J are TRBV5-6 and TRBJ2-1, with no clear D. The CDR3 is 16 residues long. V lost 2 bases and J lost 0, with 12 bases in between. Germline assignment: CDR1 SGHDT and CDR2 YYEEEE.

About this clonotype itself: This may arise from a read error, as a much more abundant clone is one base away. J is TRBJ2-1 and V is TRBV5-1; possibly TRBD2 for D (6 bases). This CDR3 contains 16 residues. CDR1 and CDR2 (germline): SGHRS, YFSETQ. The CDR3 loop reads CVSSLFGRSSYNEQFF. CDR3 sequence (DNA): TGCGTCAGCAGCTTGTTTGGGAGGAGCTCCTACAATGAGCAGTTCTTC.

The V and J genes are TRBV12-3 or TRBV12-4 and TRBJ2-5, with D maybe TRBD2 (6 bases). This CDR3 is built from 13 residues. V was cut by 6 bases and J by 3 bases, with 11 bases left in between. The CDR3 loop is CASSTGLKETQYF. CDR3 nucleotide sequence: TGTGCCAGCAGCACAGGACTAAAAGAGACCCAGTACTTC.

This clonotype was seen ten or more times. The CDR3, as DNA: TGCAGCGTTGACGGACAGGGGGCGCATGGCTACACCTTC. This codes for CSVDGQGAHGYTF. This rearrangement joins TRBV29-1 to TRBJ1-2; 11 positions agree with TRBD1. Germline assignment: CDR1 SQVTM and CDR2 ANQGSEA. The CDR3 is 13 amino acids. The trim removed 3 bases at V and 6 bases at J, leaving 3 bases unmatched. Drawing the rest from reference TRBV29-1 and TRBJ1-2, the complete variable domain is SAVISQKPSRDICQRGTSLTIQCQVDSQVTMMFWYRQQPGQSLTLIATANQGSEATYESGFVIDKFPISRPNLTFSTLTVSNMSPEDSSIYLCSVDGQGAHGYTFGSGTRLTVV.

The chain combines TRBV4-2 with TRBJ2-7, with TRBD2 matching over 8 bases. Germline CDR1 and CDR2: LGHNA and YNFKEQ. This CDR3 comprises 17 residues. Germline trimming cut 0 bases from V and 0 bases from J; bases unmatched to any gene: 7. The CDR3 sequence: CASSQDRISGISYEQYF. CDR3 in DNA: TGTGCCAGCAGCCAAGACCGTATTAGCGGGATCTCCTACGAGCAGTACTTC.

The gene calls are TRBV10-3 and TRBJ2-1; D perhaps matches TRBD2 (6 bases). This CDR3 has 14 amino acids. Per germline, CDR1 ENHRY and CDR2 SYGVKD. V lost 5 bases to trimming and J lost 4 bases, with 12 bases between them. The DNA of the CDR3 is TGTGCCATCAGTCAGGACGGGGGATACAATGAGCAGTTCTTC. It yields the protein CAISQDGGYNEQFF.

There are a few counts of this clonotype. The chain has TRBV5-1 and TRBJ2-1, with 8 bases aligning to TRBD1. In germline, CDR1 is SGHRS, CDR2 YFSETQ. V was pared by 4 bases and J by 0 bases, with 15 bases of the junction left unmatched. This CDR3 has 19 amino acids. The CDR3, as DNA: TGCGCCAGCAGCCAGACAGGGGTTCCCCCGCGGAGCTCCTACAATGAGCAGTTCTTC. This gives the protein CASSQTGVPPRSSYNEQFF.

This clonotype has more than one count but fewer than ten. The chain recombines TRBV7-2 with TRBJ2-7; D gene uncertain. The CDR3 runs to 16 residues. Trimming pared 2 bases from V and 4 bases from J, leaving 18 bases between. Per germline, CDR1 SGHTA and CDR2 FQGNSA. CDR3 loop: CASSLMGSPERYEQYF. In DNA, the CDR3 is TGTGCCAGCAGCTTAATGGGGTCTCCTGAAAGGTACGAGCAGTACTTC.

Notes on this clonotype: This CDR3 fails to terminate in the conserved phenylalanine or tryptophan, so it likely reflects a read error. This sequence joins TRBV5-1 and TRBJ2-5; D is ambiguous. The ends were cut back, 4 bases at V and 5 bases at J, with 12 bases in the middle. Germline-derived CDR1 and CDR2 are SGHRS and YFSETQ. The CDR3 totals 13 residues. The DNA for the CDR3 is TGCGCCAGCAGCCTTAGTTCTTGGGAGACCCAGTACCTC. Its protein is CASSLSSWETQYL.

This clonotype was detected many times. The chain recombines TRBV20-1 with TRBJ2-5; the match to TRBD2 covers 11 bases. This CDR3 has 14 residues. CDR1 DFQATT and CDR2 SNEGSKA come from the germline V gene (reference sequence). V lost 6 bases and J lost 5; bases outside the gene matches: 8. DNA for the CDR3: TGCAGTGCGAGGAAGACTAGCGGGGTGGAGACCCAGTACTTC. It translates to CSARKTSGVETQYF.